This TCR beta chain was captured by sequencing in a study of blood T cell repertoires in COVID-19. Study in general: Samples came from the United States, Italy and Spain, spanning acute and convalescent COVID-19.

In the source study's methods: From reference gene primer amplification, estimates of nucleated cell counts were derived. Sequencing was performed with immunoSEQ multiplex PCR; in TCRdb, only in-frame clones are kept and a portion is missing. D and trimming come from the DNA, and the V and J calls and clone size come from that table. The sample consists of fewer than 350,000 clones, roughly 90% of them appearing once. The cohort comprised adults aged 18 to 89 years residing in under 25 US areas. What the recovered Cohort 3 donors had was two negative PCRs, clearance, or symptom resolution. This CDR3 has 16 residues. V shed 7 bases and J shed 0 bases, with 19 bases lying between them. The germline V gene has CDR1 SQVTM and CDR2 ANQGSEA.

This TCR was recovered from a woman aged 40 to 55 who had recovered from COVID-19. This sequence joins TRBV29-1 and TRBJ2-1; possible D gene TRBD2, 6 bases. The sample comprised PBMCs or T cells enriched from blood (not recorded which). This CDR3 reads CSAGDGGLSSYNEQFF. The CDR3 nucleotides are TGCAGCGCGGGGGATGGGGGACTCAGCTCCTACAATGAGCAGTTCTTC.